The following is a TCR beta chain sequence with its context. The data are from a study of patients and donors after allogeneic stem cell transplantation. TCRdb independently ran MiXCR on the RT-PCR reads; one entry per CDR3 protein. The data contain about 87,000 distinct CDR3 sequences, roughly 5.2% of them singletons. Trimming left V 4 bases short and J 2 bases short, with 12 bases between. CDR1 is MDHEN and CDR2 is SYDVKM in the germline V gene. The CDR3 length is 15 residues. This chain joins TRBV28 and TRBJ2-1, with D unresolved. The sequencing sample was made of blood, either unsorted or a sorted T cell fraction (not recorded which). The source is a human donor who was either an allogeneic HSCT recipient or a stem cell or donor lymphocyte infusion donor (not recorded which). It is not recorded whose cells these are; they may come from a transplant donor. CDR3 nucleotide sequence: TGTGCCAGCAGTTCCCCGGATCTAACCTACAATGAGCAGTTCTTC. Its protein is CASSSPDLTYNEQFF.